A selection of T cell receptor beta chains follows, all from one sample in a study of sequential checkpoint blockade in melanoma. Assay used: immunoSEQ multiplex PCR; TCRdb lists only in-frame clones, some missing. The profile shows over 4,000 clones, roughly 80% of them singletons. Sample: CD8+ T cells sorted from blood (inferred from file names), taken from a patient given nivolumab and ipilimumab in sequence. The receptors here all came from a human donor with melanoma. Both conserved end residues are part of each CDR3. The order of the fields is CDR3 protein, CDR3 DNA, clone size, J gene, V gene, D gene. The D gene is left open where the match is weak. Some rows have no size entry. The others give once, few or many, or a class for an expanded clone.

cdr3_aa: CASSIHGQSYNSPLHF; cdr3_nt: TGTGCCAGCAGCATTCACGGACAGTCATATAATTCACCCCTCCACTTT; clone_size: NA; j_call: TRBJ1-6; v_call: TRBV7-3; d_call: NA
cdr3_aa: CASSLQGAQETQYF; cdr3_nt: TGTGCCAGCAGTCTACAGGGGGCGCAGGAGACCCAGTACTTC; clone_size: NA; j_call: TRBJ2-5; v_call: TRBV27; d_call: TRBD1
cdr3_aa: CASSSTGKTDTQYF; cdr3_nt: TGTGCCAGCAGCTCCACAGGGAAAACAGATACGCAGTATTTT; clone_size: few; j_call: TRBJ2-3; v_call: TRBV7-6; d_call: NA
cdr3_aa: CASSVGRTGGPEAFF; cdr3_nt: TGTGCCAGCAGCGTAGGTAGGACAGGGGGGCCTGAAGCTTTCTTT; clone_size: few; j_call: TRBJ1-1; v_call: TRBV9; d_call: TRBD1
cdr3_aa: CASSQERLDQPQHF; cdr3_nt: TGCGCCAGCAGCCAAGAACGGTTGGATCAGCCCCAGCATTTT; clone_size: once; j_call: TRBJ1-5; v_call: TRBV4-3; d_call: NA
cdr3_aa: CASSLELAGGYNEQFF; cdr3_nt: TGCGCCAGCAGCTTGGAACTAGCGGGGGGCTACAATGAGCAGTTCTTC; clone_size: few; j_call: TRBJ2-1; v_call: TRBV5-1; d_call: TRBD2
cdr3_aa: CASRTGSGELFF; cdr3_nt: TGTGCCAGTAGGACAGGGTCCGGGGAGCTGTTTTTT; clone_size: NA; j_call: TRBJ2-2; v_call: TRBV19; d_call: TRBD1
cdr3_aa: CASSLSDRFTGELFF; cdr3_nt: TGTGCCAGCAGTTTAAGCGACAGATTCACCGGGGAGCTGTTTTTT; clone_size: NA; j_call: TRBJ2-2; v_call: TRBV28; d_call: NA
cdr3_aa: CASSLAGEDYEQYF; cdr3_nt: TGTGCCAGCAGCTTAGCGGGGGAGGACTACGAGCAGTACTTC; clone_size: NA; j_call: TRBJ2-7; v_call: TRBV7-9; d_call: NA
cdr3_aa: CASSQETSGVNEQFF; cdr3_nt: TGCGCCAGCAGCCAAGAGACTAGCGGGGTGAATGAGCAGTTCTTC; clone_size: NA; j_call: TRBJ2-1; v_call: TRBV4-3; d_call: TRBD2
cdr3_aa: CASSLNPGQGFSDTQYF; cdr3_nt: TGTGCCAGCAGCTTAAATCCGGGACAGGGGTTTTCAGATACGCAGTATTTT; clone_size: NA; j_call: TRBJ2-3; v_call: TRBV7-9; d_call: TRBD1
cdr3_aa: CASSLRRAQGRGYNSPLHF; cdr3_nt: TGTGCCAGCAGCCTTAGGCGGGCACAGGGTAGAGGGTATAATTCACCCCTCCACTTT; clone_size: NA; j_call: TRBJ1-6; v_call: TRBV5-6; d_call: NA
cdr3_aa: CASSIDGGQPSYEQYF; cdr3_nt: TGTGCCAGCAGCATCGATGGGGGCCAGCCATCCTACGAGCAGTACTTC; clone_size: NA; j_call: TRBJ2-7; v_call: TRBV9; d_call: NA
cdr3_aa: CASSLVRGTDRVNTGELFF; cdr3_nt: TGTGCCAGCAGCTTGGTTCGCGGTACCGACAGGGTAAACACCGGGGAGCTGTTTTTT; clone_size: NA; j_call: TRBJ2-2; v_call: TRBV5-6; d_call: TRBD1
cdr3_aa: CASSFGLAGAFANTGELFF; cdr3_nt: TGTGCCAGCAGCTTTGGACTAGCGGGGGCGTTCGCGAACACCGGGGAGCTGTTTTTT; clone_size: NA; j_call: TRBJ2-2; v_call: TRBV11-3; d_call: TRBD2
cdr3_aa: CASSLLAGGNYGYTF; cdr3_nt: TGTGCCAGCAGTTTACTAGCAGGGGGCAACTATGGCTACACCTTC; clone_size: NA; j_call: TRBJ1-2; v_call: TRBV28; d_call: TRBD1
cdr3_aa: CSGEVPGQREKLFF; cdr3_nt: TGCAGCGGTGAGGTACCTGGACAGCGAGAAAAACTGTTTTTT; clone_size: NA; j_call: TRBJ1-4; v_call: TRBV29-1; d_call: NA
cdr3_aa: CASSLWTGSYEQYF; cdr3_nt: TGTGCCAGCAGTTTATGGACAGGTTCCTACGAGCAGTACTTC; clone_size: NA; j_call: TRBJ2-7; v_call: TRBV27; d_call: TRBD1